This is a list of T cell receptor beta chains from one sample in a study of healthy donors' naive CD4 and CD8 T cells. Via MiXCR, TCRdb re-called the reads, giving one row per CDR3 protein. The sample includes around 180,000 distinct CDR3 sequences, over 60% of them seen just once. Sequenced sample: naive CD4+ and CD8+ T cells sorted from blood, pooled from several donors. The receptor set was obtained from a pool of human donors in good health; the sample pools cells from several healthy donors. The CDR3 runs from the conserved cysteine through the conserved F or W. D genes are given only for firm matches. Where a row states a size, it is once, few, many or the class of an expanded clone; other rows omit it.

clone_size: .
v_call: TRBV5-5
d_call: .
j_call: TRBJ2-7
cdr3_aa: CASRGDTLYEQYF
cdr3_nt: TGTGCCAGCAGGGGGGACACCCTCTACGAGCAGTACTTC

clone_size: few
v_call: TRBV27
d_call: TRBD1
j_call: TRBJ1-6
cdr3_aa: CASSSDRVNSPLHF
cdr3_nt: TGTGCCAGCAGTTCCGACAGGGTTAATTCACCCCTCCACTTT

clone_size: .
v_call: TRBV6-1
d_call: TRBD1
j_call: TRBJ1-1
cdr3_aa: CASSRTGNTEAFF
cdr3_nt: TGTGCCAGCAGTCGGACAGGAAACACTGAAGCTTTCTTT

clone_size: once
v_call: TRBV19
d_call: TRBD1
j_call: TRBJ2-7
cdr3_aa: CASGTGDRAYEQYF
cdr3_nt: TGTGCCAGTGGGACCGGCGACAGGGCCTACGAGCAGTACTTC

clone_size: few
v_call: TRBV19
d_call: .
j_call: TRBJ1-1
cdr3_aa: CASSIDRNTEAFF
cdr3_nt: TGTGCCAGTAGTATTGACAGGAACACTGAAGCTTTCTTT

clone_size: .
v_call: TRBV7-2
d_call: .
j_call: TRBJ1-2
cdr3_aa: CASTSTTRSHYGYTF
cdr3_nt: TGTGCCAGCACCTCCACTACCAGGAGCCACTATGGCTACACCTTC

clone_size: .
v_call: TRBV6-5
d_call: .
j_call: TRBJ2-7
cdr3_aa: CASTQEVGGEPYEQYF
cdr3_nt: TGTGCCAGCACCCAGGAGGTTGGGGGAGAACCTTACGAGCAGTACTTC

clone_size: .
v_call: TRBV7-8
d_call: .
j_call: TRBJ1-1
cdr3_aa: CASSLDRSQAFF
cdr3_nt: TGTGCCAGCAGCTTAGACAGGTCTCAAGCTTTCTTT

clone_size: few
v_call: TRBV6-5
d_call: TRBD2
j_call: TRBJ2-1
cdr3_aa: CASSYAASGTHNEQFF
cdr3_nt: TGTGCCAGCAGTTACGCGGCTAGCGGGACCCACAATGAGCAGTTCTTC

clone_size: .
v_call: TRBV12-3/TRBV12-4
d_call: .
j_call: TRBJ1-2
cdr3_aa: CASSLRPVGYTF
cdr3_nt: TGTGCCAGCAGTTTACGTCCTGTGGGCTACACCTTC

clone_size: .
v_call: TRBV20-1
d_call: .
j_call: TRBJ1-3
cdr3_aa: CSARGYRRHTGNTIYF
cdr3_nt: TGCAGTGCTAGAGGTTACAGGAGACATACTGGAAACACCATATATTTT

clone_size: .
v_call: TRBV6-5
d_call: .
j_call: TRBJ1-2
cdr3_aa: CASSEGGNYGYTF
cdr3_nt: TGTGCCAGCAGTGAAGGGGGTAACTATGGCTACACCTTC

clone_size: .
v_call: TRBV19
d_call: .
j_call: TRBJ1-1
cdr3_aa: CASSPKRNTEAFF
cdr3_nt: TGTGCCAGTAGTCCGAAGAGGAACACTGAAGCTTTCTTT

clone_size: once
v_call: TRBV7-8
d_call: .
j_call: TRBJ1-1
cdr3_aa: CASSKGFTEAFF
cdr3_nt: TGTGCCAGCAGCAAAGGTTTCACTGAAGCTTTCTTT

clone_size: .
v_call: TRBV10-3
d_call: .
j_call: TRBJ2-1
cdr3_aa: CAIRDGRGNEQFF
cdr3_nt: TGTGCCATCAGGGACGGTAGGGGCAATGAGCAGTTCTTC

clone_size: .
v_call: TRBV6-2/TRBV6-3
d_call: TRBD2
j_call: TRBJ2-1
cdr3_aa: CASGGLDPFF
cdr3_nt: TGTGCCAGCGGGGGACTAGATCCGTTCTTC

clone_size: .
v_call: TRBV6-6
d_call: .
j_call: TRBJ1-2
cdr3_aa: CASNPQGDYGYTF
cdr3_nt: TGTGCCAGCAACCCACAGGGTGACTATGGCTACACCTTC

clone_size: few
v_call: TRBV27
d_call: TRBD1
j_call: TRBJ1-5
cdr3_aa: CAITGQGSNQPQHF
cdr3_nt: TGTGCCATTACGGGACAGGGTTCCAATCAGCCCCAGCATTTT

clone_size: .
v_call: TRBV27
d_call: .
j_call: TRBJ1-5
cdr3_aa: CASSPMSRRNQPQHF
cdr3_nt: TGTGCCAGCAGTCCGATGTCTCGACGCAATCAGCCCCAGCATTTT

clone_size: .
v_call: TRBV27
d_call: TRBD1
j_call: TRBJ2-7
cdr3_aa: CASSRGQGSYEQYF
cdr3_nt: TGTGCCAGCAGCCGGGGACAGGGATCCTACGAGCAGTACTTC

clone_size: .
v_call: TRBV12-3/TRBV12-4
d_call: TRBD1
j_call: TRBJ1-1
cdr3_aa: CASSSLRQGGPRGTEAFF
cdr3_nt: TGTGCCAGCAGTTCCCTAAGACAGGGGGGCCCTCGGGGGACTGAAGCTTTCTTT

clone_size: .
v_call: TRBV6-5
d_call: .
j_call: TRBJ1-2
cdr3_aa: CASSSRAYGYTF
cdr3_nt: TGTGCCAGCAGTTCCCGGGCCTATGGCTACACCTTC

clone_size: .
v_call: TRBV19
d_call: TRBD1
j_call: TRBJ2-7
cdr3_aa: CASGTGNSYEQYF
cdr3_nt: TGTGCCAGCGGGACAGGGAACTCCTACGAGCAGTACTTC

clone_size: .
v_call: TRBV29-1
d_call: .
j_call: TRBJ1-5
cdr3_aa: CSVGGYNQPQHF
cdr3_nt: TGCAGCGTTGGGGGGTACAATCAGCCCCAGCATTTT

clone_size: once
v_call: TRBV6-2/TRBV6-3
d_call: .
j_call: TRBJ2-5
cdr3_aa: CASNSRWETQYF
cdr3_nt: TGTGCCAGCAACTCCCGGTGGGAGACCCAGTACTTC

clone_size: .
v_call: TRBV6-5
d_call: TRBD2
j_call: TRBJ2-1
cdr3_aa: CASSYVSGFYNEQFF
cdr3_nt: TGTGCCAGCAGTTACGTTAGCGGGTTTTACAATGAGCAGTTCTTC

clone_size: once
v_call: TRBV6-5
d_call: .
j_call: TRBJ1-1
cdr3_aa: CASNYRVLGKTEAFF
cdr3_nt: TGTGCCAGCAATTATCGAGTATTGGGGAAGACTGAAGCTTTCTTT

clone_size: few
v_call: TRBV19
d_call: TRBD2
j_call: TRBJ2-7
cdr3_aa: CASSMNLAGRYEQYF
cdr3_nt: TGTGCCAGTAGTATGAATCTAGCGGGACGTTACGAGCAGTACTTC

clone_size: .
v_call: TRBV30
d_call: .
j_call: TRBJ1-6
cdr3_aa: CAWSAGPSPLHF
cdr3_nt: TGTGCCTGGAGCGCAGGGCCGTCACCCCTCCACTTT

clone_size: .
v_call: TRBV12-3/TRBV12-4
d_call: .
j_call: TRBJ1-2
cdr3_aa: CASSLGEASGYTF
cdr3_nt: TGTGCCAGCAGCCTAGGGGAGGCGAGTGGCTACACCTTC